A single T cell receptor (beta chain) is shown here with its context. What it binds is not known. The repertoire was sequenced with immunoSEQ multiplex PCR; TCRdb's copy has only in-frame clones and lacks some. The sample records about 1.5 million clones, 98% being singletons. The sample is drawn from a study of shared clonotypes between healthy human individuals. General study results and limits: Naive CD4 clonotypes overlapped across a handful of donors at roughly 5.1%. There were few donors, and this limited the genetic and exposure-history diversity represented. Sequencing depth was expected to affect clonotype sharing among donors. Sorted-subset sequencing, rarefaction showed, was incomplete despite large depth.

The sample taken for sequencing was naive CD4+ T cells sorted from blood. Subset indicated: CD45RA+ positively selected. This clonotype was obtained from a man aged 30-40 years in good health.

The CDR3 bases are TGTGCCAGCAAACCGGGACTGAGCTCCTACGAGCAGTACTTC. This encodes CASKPGLSSYEQYF. The rearrangement uses TRBV6-5 and TRBJ2-7; D may be TRBD2 (6 bases). V was trimmed by 7 bases and J by 0 bases, leaving 13 bases between them. This CDR3 comprises 14 residues. Germline loops: CDR1 MNHEY, CDR2 SVGAGI.